Following are 27 T cell receptor beta chains from one sample sequenced in a study of prognosis after radiotherapy for stage I lung cancer. Template was genomic DNA; TCR beta CDR3 amplified in two multiplex PCR rounds. Primers (each specific to one TRBV or TRBJ gene) were used in first-round PCR. TCRdb recomputed calls from the multiplex PCR reads with MiXCR, one row per CDR3 protein. The sample yields over 15,000 distinct CDR3 sequences, just under 45% seen once. Sequencing was performed on PBMCs, taken before or after stereotactic body radiation therapy (not recorded which). Source of these receptors: a donor aged 50 or older with non-small cell lung cancer.

This chain joins TRBV28 and TRBJ2-2; D assignment may be TRBD1 or TRBD2 (5 bases each). The CDR3 runs 20 residues. Trimming cost V 7 bases and J 6 bases, with 33 bases left between them. The germline CDR1 and CDR2 sequences are MDHEN and SYDVKM. CDR3 nucleotides: TGTGCCAGCATCCCTCGTTCCAGAGACAGCTACGGAGGAAGGTCCGGGGAGCTGTTTTTT. Its translation is CASIPRSRDSYGGRSGELFF.

A remark on this clonotype: Given a far larger clone just one base away, this is likely a sequencing read error. Without the conserved terminal phenylalanine or tryptophan, this CDR3 likely stems from a read error. The rearrangement links TRBV7-2 to TRBJ2-7, with D possibly called TRBD1 or TRBD2 (5 bases each). There are 18 residues in the CDR3. The germline V gene encodes CDR1 SGHTA and CDR2 FQGNSA. The CDR3: CASSQDKQASGLSYEQYL. For the CDR3, the DNA is TGCGCCAGCAGCCAAGATAAACAGGCGAGCGGACTTTCCTACGAGCAGTACCTC.

This clonotype has ten or more counts. A much more abundant neighbour one base away suggests this may be a read error. The CDR3 nucleotides are TGTGCCAGCAGCTACCTCGATCCCGATGGCTACACCTTC. This gives the protein CASSYLDPDGYTF. J is TRBJ1-2 and V is TRBV11-3, with D hard to call. The CDR3 is made up of 13 amino acids. V lost 4 bases and J 6 bases, leaving 12 bases between the germline ends. Germline CDR1 is SGHNT and CDR2 is YENEEA.

On this clonotype itself: The junction differs from germline at one of its ends, possibly a read error. This chain uses TRBV27 with TRBJ2-5; possible D gene TRBD2, 5 bases. The germline V gene has CDR1 MNHEY and CDR2 SMNVEV (reference sequence). The length of the CDR3 is 14 residues. The CDR3 nucleotides read TGTTCCAGCAGCCTGGAACCAACCGGGGATACCCAGTACTTC. Residues: CSSSLEPTGDTQYF.

About this clonotype itself: One end of the junction is discordant with germline, which a read error may explain. The J gene is TRBJ2-3, the V gene TRBV5-1, with D possibly matching TRBD2 (6 bases). Germline V gene sequence: CDR1 SGHRS, CDR2 YFSETQ. The CDR3 extends over 15 amino acids. CDR3 residues: CASILVTTGGDTQYF. The CDR3 coding sequence is TGCGCCAGCATCTTGGTAACCACCGGAGGGGATACGCAGTATTTT.

The chain has TRBV6-2 or TRBV6-3 and TRBJ1-6; 10 bases line up with TRBD1. Germline lookup yields CDR1 MNHEY and CDR2 SVGEGT. The ends lost 7 bases at V and 11 bases at J; junction bases unmatched: 11. The CDR3 loop spans 15 amino acids. The CDR3 nucleotides are TGTGCCAGCATTGAAGGGGGACAGGGGTCTCCACCCCTCCACTTT. Residues: CASIEGGQGSPPLHF.

This clonotype has a count of ten or more. This rearrangement joins TRBV28 to TRBJ2-3; 8 bases align to TRBD1. The CDR3 consists of 15 residues. After removal of 4 bases from V and 5 bases from J, the junction contained 8 bases not matched to a gene. Germline values: CDR1 MDHEN, CDR2 SYDVKM. The CDR3, as DNA: TGTGCCAGCAGTTCCCCAGGGGGCAATGTAGATACGCAGTATTTT. It encodes CASSSPGGNVDTQYF. The full variable domain, its missing parts supplied by reference TRBV28 and TRBJ2-3, is DVKVTQSSRYLVKRTGEKVFLECVQDMDHENMFWYRQDPGLGLRLIYFSYDVKMKEKGDIPEGYSVSREKKERFSLILESASTNQTSMYLCASSSPGGNVDTQYFGPGTRLTVL.

This clonotype was seen ten or more times. The J gene is TRBJ2-4, the V gene TRBV2; 9 nucleotides line up with TRBD1. V lost 5 bases and J lost 7; bases outside the gene matches: 12. Per the germline V gene, CDR1 is SNHLY and CDR2 is FYNNEI. The CDR3 sequence is 16 residues long. This CDR3 reads CASSTVDRGLRNIQYF. CDR3 nucleotides: TGTGCCAGCAGTACTGTTGACAGGGGGTTGCGGAACATTCAGTACTTC.

This chain joins TRBV28 and TRBJ1-2; 7 positions match TRBD1. Germline V gene data show CDR1 as MDHEN and CDR2 as SYDVKM. V was pared by 1 base and J by 8 bases, with 16 bases of the junction left unmatched. This CDR3 is built from 17 residues. In nucleotides, the CDR3 is TGTGCCAGCAGTTTATTTGGGGGGTCCGACAGGGTAGTCGGCTACACCTTC. It translates to CASSLFGGSDRVVGYTF.

The sample holds many counts of this clonotype. With a much larger clone just one base away, this may be a read error. The chain links TRBV12-3 or TRBV12-4 to TRBJ1-2, with D unclear. The CDR3 length is 14 residues. Trimming took off 6 bases at V and 0 bases at J, with 11 bases between the two ends. CDR3 residues: CASRPATANYGYTF. CDR3 DNA sequence: TGTGCCAGCAGACCGGCTACGGCTAACTATGGCTACACCTTC.

The count of this clonotype is one. The chain recombines TRBV9 with TRBJ2-7; no clear D gene. The germline V and J ends were trimmed by 0 bases and 3 bases, with 10 bases remaining between them. Germline CDR1 SGDLS, CDR2 YYNGEE. The CDR3 runs 14 residues. The CDR3, as DNA: TGTGCCAGCAGCGTAGGGACCTCAATCTACGAGCAGTACTTC. Translating gives CASSVGTSIYEQYF.

In this sample, this clonotype turned up many times. The chain combines TRBV5-1 with TRBJ2-7, with D unresolved. V was cut by 2 bases and J by 3 bases, with 6 bases left in between. The CDR3 runs to 12 residues. Germline lookup yields CDR1 SGHRS and CDR2 YFSETQ. The CDR3: CASSFSDYEQYF. The CDR3 DNA reads as TGCGCCAGCAGCTTTTCAGACTACGAGCAGTACTTC. Together with reference TRBV5-1 and TRBJ2-7, the CDR3 gives the full variable domain: KAGVTQTPRYLIKTRGQQVTLSCSPISGHRSVSWYQQTPGQGLQFLFEYFSETQRNKGNFPGRFSGRQFSNSRSEMNVSTLELGDSALYLCASSFSDYEQYFGPGTRLTVT.

There are many counts of this clonotype. The rearrangement joins TRBV12-3 or TRBV12-4 to TRBJ2-5; TRBD2 is a possible D gene (6 bases). V shed 3 bases and J shed 4 bases, with 9 bases lying between them. The CDR3 runs 13 residues. The CDR3 DNA sequence: TGTGCCAGCAGTTTGTCGGGAGTAGAGACCCAGTACTTC. This encodes CASSLSGVETQYF.

This clonotype was seen repeatedly, ten times or more. The CDR3 spells CAWSKDRGGQPQHF. The CDR3 coding sequence is TGTGCCTGGTCTAAAGACAGGGGAGGTCAGCCCCAGCATTTT. The V gene is TRBV30, the J gene TRBJ1-5, with 8 bases aligning to TRBD1. The CDR3 spans 14 residues. Germline trimming cut 5 bases from V and 6 bases from J; bases unmatched to any gene: 9. Per germline, CDR1 GTSNPN and CDR2 SVGIG (reference sequence).

This clonotype was picked up many times. The CDR3 loop is CASSRDTSNTEAFF. The CDR3, as DNA: TGTGCCAGCAGTCGGGACACCTCGAACACTGAAGCTTTCTTT. This rearrangement joins TRBV4-2 to TRBJ1-1, with D perhaps matching TRBD1 (6 bases). This CDR3 region has 14 residues. The germline V gene encodes CDR1 LGHNA and CDR2 YNFKEQ. The V and J ends lost 6 bases and 1 base respectively, with 12 bases between them.

This clonotype was counted at least ten times. J is TRBJ1-5 and V is TRBV12-3 or TRBV12-4, with 10 bases fitting TRBD1. The CDR3 runs to 15 residues. The ends lost 3 bases at V and 2 bases at J; junction bases unmatched: 1. The CDR3 coding sequence is TGTGCCAGCAGTTTCGGACAGGGGGGCAATCAGCCCCAGCATTTT. Residues: CASSFGQGGNQPQHF.

This clonotype is medium-sized. The CDR3 sequence: CASSGQGSHGELFF. The CDR3 DNA reads as TGTGCCAGCAGTGGGCAGGGGTCCCACGGGGAGCTGTTTTTT. The gene calls are TRBV28 and TRBJ2-2; D is perhaps TRBD1 (6 bases). Trimming pared 5 bases from V and 7 bases from J, leaving 14 bases between. The CDR3 is made up of 14 amino acids. Germline CDR1 MDHEN, CDR2 SYDVKM. Full variable domain (missing parts from reference TRBV28 and TRBJ2-2): DVKVTQSSRYLVKRTGEKVFLECVQDMDHENMFWYRQDPGLGLRLIYFSYDVKMKEKGDIPEGYSVSREKKERFSLILESASTNQTSMYLCASSGQGSHGELFFGEGSRLTVL.

This clonotype was picked up many times. The rearrangement joins TRBV27 to TRBJ2-1, with 7 positions matching TRBD2. V shed 8 bases, J shed 5 bases, and the junction held 15 bases outside the gene matches. The CDR3 sequence is 16 residues long. From germline, CDR1 is MNHEY and CDR2 SMNVEV (reference sequence). CDR3 in DNA: TGTGCCAGCCAGCCCCGCCTGGCGGGGGAGAACAATGAGCAGTTCTTC. Amino acid sequence: CASQPRLAGENNEQFF.

This clonotype is medium-sized within its sample. The chain employs TRBV12-3 or TRBV12-4 and TRBJ2-1, with 9 bases lining up with TRBD2. The length of the CDR3 is 15 residues. J was trimmed by 9 bases and V by 0 bases; bases with no gene match: 6. The CDR3 loop is CASSLASSSGIEQFF. The CDR3 bases are TGTGCCAGCAGTTTAGCGTCGTCTAGCGGGATTGAGCAGTTCTTC.

This clonotype came up many times. The V call is TRBV7-8, the J call TRBJ1-3, with D perhaps matching TRBD1 (5 bases). This CDR3 has 16 amino acids. Germline loops: CDR1 SGHVS, CDR2 FQNEAQ. V lost 5 bases and J lost 0, with 14 bases in between. The CDR3 nucleotides are TGTGCCAGCAGCGTAGATGGGGACTACTCTGGAAACACCATATATTTT. Translating it yields CASSVDGDYSGNTIYF.

In the case of this clonotype: A read error is likely here: a far larger clone is one base away. The V and J genes are TRBV6-2 or TRBV6-3 and TRBJ2-1, with 10 bases identical to TRBD2. Trimming took 6 bases from V and 12 from J; bases not matched to a gene: 11. Germline lookup yields CDR1 MNHEY and CDR2 SVGEGT. The CDR3 totals 14 residues. The CDR3 spells CASSQASGSMSQFF. The CDR3 DNA is TGTGCCAGCAGCCAGGCTAGCGGGAGTATGTCGCAGTTCTTC.

This clonotype was seen at least ten times. The chain carries TRBV3-1 and TRBJ2-1; 7 bases match TRBD2. Trimming removed 6 bases from V and 3 bases from J; junction bases left unmatched: 8. The germline V gene has CDR1 LGHDT and CDR2 YNNKEL (reference sequence). This CDR3 region has 15 residues. CDR3 in amino acids: CASSREVGVYNEQFF. CDR3 DNA: TGTGCCAGCAGTCGGGAGGTGGGGGTCTACAATGAGCAGTTCTTC.

V and J are TRBV19 and TRBJ2-2, with D maybe TRBD2 (7 bases). V lost 4 bases to trimming and J lost 6 bases, with 12 bases between them. The CDR3 extends over 14 amino acids. Germline V CDR1 and CDR2: LNHDA, SQIVND (reference sequence). CDR3 loop: CASSSRGGAGELFF. As DNA, the CDR3 is TGTGCCAGTAGTAGTAGGGGGGGGGCCGGGGAGCTGTTTTTT.

For this clonotype: It differs at one base from a far larger clone, so likely a read error. V gene TRBV6-4 combines with J gene TRBJ2-5; possibly TRBD1 or TRBD2 for D (5 bases each). CDR3 size: 16 residues. The germline V gene encodes CDR1 MRHNA and CDR2 SNTAGT. Trimming left V 3 bases short and J 4 bases short, with 18 bases between. CDR3 protein: CASSEAIGAVGETQYF. The CDR3 bases are TGTGCCAGCAGTGAAGCGATCGGGGCAGTTGGAGAGACCCAGTACTTC.

This clonotype is termed medium-sized. The V gene is TRBV6-9, the J gene TRBJ2-7; TRBD1 or TRBD2 may be the D gene (5 bases each). V shed 5 bases and J shed 7 bases, with 12 bases lying between them. The CDR3 sequence is 12 residues long. Looked up from germline, CDR1 is MNHGY and CDR2 is SVAAGI. CDR3 sequence reads: CASSPGTLEQYF. Written as DNA, the CDR3 is TGTGCCAGCAGTCCCGGGACGTTGGAGCAGTACTTC.

This clonotype has ten or more counts. The chain combines TRBV29-1 with TRBJ2-3; D may be TRBD2 (6 bases). The CDR3 totals 14 residues. Germline CDR1 and CDR2: SQVTM and ANQGSEA. V gave up 4 bases and J gave up 3 bases, with 14 bases separating them. CDR3 DNA: TGCAGCGTTGTCCCAGCGGGCATTACAGATACGCAGTATTTT. Protein sequence: CSVVPAGITDTQYF.

The chain joins TRBV6-2 or TRBV6-3 to TRBJ1-1; TRBD1 aligns across 10 bases. With 7 bases clipped from V and 5 bases from J, the junction kept 4 bases outside the gene matches. CDR1 is MNHEY, CDR2 SVGEGT, per germline. This CDR3 is built from 13 residues. The CDR3 DNA is TGTGCCAGCACCGGGACAGGGGTGACTGAAGCTTTCTTT. Protein sequence: CASTGTGVTEAFF.